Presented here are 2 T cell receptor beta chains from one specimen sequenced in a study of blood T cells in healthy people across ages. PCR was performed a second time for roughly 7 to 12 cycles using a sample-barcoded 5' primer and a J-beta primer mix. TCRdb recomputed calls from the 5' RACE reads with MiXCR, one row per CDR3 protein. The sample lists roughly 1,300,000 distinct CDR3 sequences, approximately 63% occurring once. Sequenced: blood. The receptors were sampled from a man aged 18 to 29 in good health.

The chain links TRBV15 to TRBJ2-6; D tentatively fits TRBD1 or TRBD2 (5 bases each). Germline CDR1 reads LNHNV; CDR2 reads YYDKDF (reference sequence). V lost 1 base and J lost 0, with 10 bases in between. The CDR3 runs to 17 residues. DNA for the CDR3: TGTGCCACCAGCAGAGTCGCAGGGAGCTCTGGGGCCAACGTCCTGACTTTC. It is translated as CATSRVAGSSGANVLTF. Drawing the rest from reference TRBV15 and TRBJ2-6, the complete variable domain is DAMVIQNPRYQVTQFGKPVTLSCSQTLNHNVMYWYQQKSSQAPKLLFHYYDKDFNNEADTPDNFQSRRPNTSFCFLDIRSPGLGDTAMYLCATSRVAGSSGANVLTFGAGSRLTVL.

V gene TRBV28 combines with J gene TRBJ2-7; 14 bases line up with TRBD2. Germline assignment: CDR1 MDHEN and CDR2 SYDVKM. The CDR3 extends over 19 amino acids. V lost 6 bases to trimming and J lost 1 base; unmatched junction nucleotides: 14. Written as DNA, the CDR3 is TGTGCCAGCAGCTATCCTTCTGGACTAGCGGGGGGTGGGTCCTACGAGCAGTACTTC. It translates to CASSYPSGLAGGGSYEQYF.